The rows below give T cell receptor beta chains drawn from one sample of a study of blood T cells in healthy people across ages. TCRdb re-called the 5' RACE reads through MiXCR, storing one row per CDR3 protein. The repertoire holds over 1.5 million distinct CDR3 sequences, with less than 50% as singletons. Sequenced: blood. The receptors here all came from a woman aged 40-49 years in good health. CDR3s include the opening cysteine and the closing phenylalanine or tryptophan. The order of the fields is V gene, J gene, D gene, clone size, CDR3 protein, CDR3 DNA. The D gene is left open where the match is weak. Clone size, where shown, is once, few, many, or a class for clones that have expanded.

V: TRBV4-3
J: TRBJ1-2
D: TRBD1
size: -
CDR3: CASSQDMGKAGGGYTF
DNA: TGCGCCAGCAGCCAAGATATGGGGAAGGCAGGGGGAGGCTACACCTTC

V: TRBV28
J: TRBJ2-5
D: -
size: once
CDR3: CASSLYQGTQYF
DNA: TGTGCCAGCAGTTTATATCAAGGGACCCAGTACTTC

V: TRBV6-2/TRBV6-3
J: TRBJ2-7
D: -
size: -
CDR3: CASSNSYHEQYF
DNA: TGTGCCAGCAGCAATAGCTATCACGAGCAGTACTTC

V: TRBV15
J: TRBJ2-7
D: TRBD1
size: -
CDR3: CATRLSGTGGIEQYF
DNA: TGTGCCACCAGATTGTCAGGGACAGGGGGCATCGAGCAGTACTTC

V: TRBV5-1
J: TRBJ1-4
D: -
size: -
CDR3: CASSFTVNEKLFF
DNA: TGCGCCAGCAGCTTCACAGTTAATGAAAAACTGTTTTTT

V: TRBV2
J: TRBJ2-3
D: TRBD2
size: -
CDR3: CASSEEGSFLGGGAFGTDTQYF
DNA: TGTGCCAGCAGTGAAGAAGGGTCGTTTTTGGGCGGGGGGGCCTTTGGCACAGATACGCAGTATTTT

V: TRBV28
J: TRBJ2-1
D: TRBD2
size: few
CDR3: CASNVLAGGHNEQFF
DNA: TGTGCCAGCAACGTACTAGCGGGGGGCCACAATGAGCAGTTCTTC

V: TRBV18
J: TRBJ2-3
D: TRBD2
size: -
CDR3: CASSPKGLAGTSTDTQYF
DNA: TGTGCCAGCTCACCGAAAGGACTAGCGGGTACTAGCACAGATACGCAGTATTTT

V: TRBV6-5
J: TRBJ2-5
D: TRBD1
size: -
CDR3: CASSSTGTGDRYLKYF
DNA: TGTGCCAGCAGTTCCACCGGGACAGGGGACCGGTATTTGAAGTACTTC

V: TRBV7-9
J: TRBJ2-3
D: -
size: -
CDR3: CASSPTRDENTDTQYF
DNA: TGTGCCAGCAGCCCAACCCGGGACGAAAACACAGATACGCAGTATTTT

V: TRBV6-6
J: TRBJ2-7
D: TRBD2
size: few
CDR3: CASSRGLGIEQYF
DNA: TGTGCCAGCAGTCGAGGACTAGGCATCGAGCAGTACTTC

V: TRBV15
J: TRBJ1-2
D: -
size: -
CDR3: CATSREHAYGYTF
DNA: TGTGCCACCAGCAGAGAACACGCCTATGGCTACACCTTC

V: TRBV6-6
J: TRBJ1-2
D: -
size: -
CDR3: CASSYSVFRYGYTF
DNA: TGTGCCAGCAGTTACTCTGTCTTTCGCTATGGCTACACCTTC

V: TRBV3-1
J: TRBJ2-1
D: -
size: few
CDR3: CASSDGLLNEQFF
DNA: TGTGCCAGCAGCGACGGACTTCTCAATGAGCAGTTCTTC

V: TRBV12-3/TRBV12-4
J: TRBJ2-5
D: TRBD1
size: few
CDR3: CASSLGQGIRETQYF
DNA: TGTGCCAGCAGTTTGGGACAGGGGATTCGAGAGACCCAGTACTTC

V: TRBV9
J: TRBJ2-7
D: TRBD2
size: -
CDR3: CASSGGTSANEQYF
DNA: TGTGCCAGCAGCGGGGGGACTAGCGCCAATGAGCAGTACTTC

V: TRBV11-3
J: TRBJ2-7
D: TRBD1
size: -
CDR3: CASSTQTGGEQYF
DNA: TGTGCCAGCAGCACCCAGACAGGGGGGGAGCAGTACTTC

V: TRBV5-1
J: TRBJ2-1
D: -
size: few
CDR3: CASTGDRSYNEQFF
DNA: TGCGCCAGCACGGGCGACAGAAGCTACAATGAGCAGTTCTTC

V: TRBV9
J: TRBJ2-1
D: TRBD1
size: -
CDR3: CASSVAPHLGQGRGNEQFF
DNA: TGTGCCAGCAGCGTAGCTCCACACCTCGGACAGGGCAGAGGCAATGAGCAGTTCTTC

V: TRBV9
J: TRBJ1-1
D: -
size: -
CDR3: CASSVTGDGKTEAFF
DNA: TGTGCCAGCAGCGTTACAGGCGATGGGAAGACTGAAGCTTTCTTT

V: TRBV9
J: TRBJ2-6
D: TRBD2
size: -
CDR3: CASSETLSGGNSGANVLTF
DNA: TGTGCCAGCAGCGAGACGCTGAGCGGGGGGAACTCTGGGGCCAACGTCCTGACTTTC

V: TRBV20-1
J: TRBJ1-5
D: TRBD1
size: -
CDR3: CGAADRGAQQPQHF
DNA: TGCGGTGCCGCCGACAGGGGGGCGCAGCAGCCCCAGCATTTT

V: TRBV12-3/TRBV12-4
J: TRBJ2-1
D: TRBD2
size: few
CDR3: CASSLGLAGTFSYNEQFF
DNA: TGTGCCAGCAGTCTCGGACTAGCGGGGACGTTCTCCTACAATGAGCAGTTCTTC

V: TRBV6-1
J: TRBJ2-7
D: -
size: -
CDR3: CASSPRVGSSYEQYF
DNA: TGTGCCAGCAGTCCCAGGGTCGGTAGCTCCTACGAGCAGTACTTC

V: TRBV9
J: TRBJ2-1
D: -
size: -
CDR3: CACSVEGWSSYNEQFF
DNA: TGTGCCTGCAGCGTAGAGGGGTGGAGCTCCTACAATGAGCAGTTCTTC

V: TRBV20-1
J: TRBJ1-6
D: -
size: -
CDR3: CSASRRDSPLHF
DNA: TGCAGTGCCAGTCGTAGGGACTCACCCCTCCACTTT

V: TRBV9
J: TRBJ2-3
D: TRBD2
size: -
CDR3: CASSVGPSGGVFSTDTQYF
DNA: TGTGCCAGCAGCGTAGGACCGAGCGGGGGGGTTTTTAGCACAGATACGCAGTATTTT

V: TRBV15
J: TRBJ2-4
D: TRBD1
size: few
CDR3: CATRDRGKNIQYF
DNA: TGTGCCACCCGGGACAGGGGAAAAAACATTCAGTACTTC

V: TRBV15
J: TRBJ2-1
D: TRBD1
size: few
CDR3: CATSRDLTGNEQFF
DNA: TGTGCCACCAGCAGAGATTTGACAGGGAATGAGCAGTTCTTC

V: TRBV7-2
J: TRBJ2-3
D: TRBD1
size: -
CDR3: CASTRDRGMTDTQYF
DNA: TGTGCCAGCACGCGGGACAGGGGTATGACAGATACGCAGTATTTT

V: TRBV29-1
J: TRBJ1-2
D: -
size: -
CDR3: CSVEDRRGYTF
DNA: TGCAGCGTTGAAGATAGACGTGGCTACACCTTC

V: TRBV7-9
J: TRBJ2-7
D: -
size: -
CDR3: CASSLVDSGYEQYF
DNA: TGTGCCAGCAGCTTAGTTGACAGCGGATACGAGCAGTACTTC

V: TRBV7-2
J: TRBJ2-5
D: -
size: -
CDR3: CASSPRFGLGEYF
DNA: TGTGCCAGCAGCCCAAGATTCGGGTTAGGGGAGTACTTC

V: TRBV10-3
J: TRBJ1-2
D: -
size: -
CDR3: CALRKPNDGYTF
DNA: TGTGCCCTCCGGAAGCCTAACGATGGCTACACCTTC

V: TRBV25-1
J: TRBJ2-2
D: TRBD2
size: -
CDR3: CASSARMGGGSDETGELFF
DNA: TGTGCCAGCAGTGCGAGGATGGGCGGGGGGTCTGACGAAACCGGGGAGCTGTTTTTT

V: TRBV27
J: TRBJ2-1
D: TRBD1
size: -
CDR3: CASSPLTGTGDREQFF
DNA: TGTGCCAGCAGCCCCCTCACCGGGACAGGGGACCGTGAGCAGTTCTTC

V: TRBV7-9
J: TRBJ2-3
D: TRBD2
size: -
CDR3: CASSLIRGGYTDTQYF
DNA: TGTGCCAGCAGCTTAATTCGGGGGGGGTATACAGATACGCAGTATTTT

V: TRBV14
J: TRBJ1-1
D: -
size: -
CDR3: CASSQVGLAGTRNTEAFF
DNA: TGTGCCAGCAGCCAAGTGGGATTAGCGGGGACGCGGAACACTGAAGCTTTCTTT

V: TRBV6-1
J: TRBJ2-3
D: TRBD2
size: few
CDR3: CASSEKAGVRGDTQYF
DNA: TGTGCCAGCAGTGAAAAAGCGGGGGTCCGAGGAGATACGCAGTATTTT

V: TRBV7-2
J: TRBJ2-1
D: -
size: -
CDR3: CASRGGLGLAEQFF
DNA: TGTGCCAGCAGGGGGGGTCTGGGGTTGGCTGAGCAGTTCTTC

V: TRBV28
J: TRBJ2-1
D: TRBD2
size: -
CDR3: CASSLFGTSSLNQQFF
DNA: TGTGCCAGCAGTTTATTTGGGACTAGTTCTCTCAATCAGCAGTTCTTC

V: TRBV6-1
J: TRBJ2-7
D: TRBD2
size: few
CDR3: CASSEQNASGYEQYF
DNA: TGTGCCAGCAGTGAACAGAACGCTAGCGGATACGAGCAGTACTTC

V: TRBV28
J: TRBJ2-1
D: -
size: few
CDR3: CASSLPGTYNEQFF
DNA: TGCGCCAGCAGCTTGCCAGGTACCTACAATGAGCAGTTCTTC

V: TRBV11-3
J: TRBJ2-1
D: TRBD1
size: many
CDR3: CASSKGTGEGFHNEQFF
DNA: TGTGCCAGCAGCAAAGGGACAGGGGAGGGGTTCCACAATGAGCAGTTCTTC

V: TRBV7-8
J: TRBJ2-3
D: -
size: -
CDR3: CASSFHGVDTQYF
DNA: TGTGCCAGCAGCTTTCATGGGGTAGATACGCAGTATTTT

V: TRBV7-8
J: TRBJ2-7
D: -
size: -
CDR3: CASRGAARYEQYF
DNA: TGTGCCAGCAGGGGGGCCGCAAGGTACGAGCAGTACTTC

V: TRBV27
J: TRBJ1-5
D: -
size: -
CDR3: CASSSNVGLSNQPQHF
DNA: TGTGCCAGCAGTTCTAACGTAGGGTTGAGCAATCAGCCCCAGCATTTT

V: TRBV5-6
J: TRBJ2-4
D: TRBD2
size: few
CDR3: CASSLGTSGGDADIQYF
DNA: TGTGCCAGCAGCTTGGGGACTAGCGGGGGTGATGCGGACATTCAGTACTTC

V: TRBV4-2
J: TRBJ2-1
D: TRBD2
size: -
CDR3: CASSQEAGLAGANEQFF
DNA: TGTGCCAGCAGCCAGGAAGCGGGACTAGCGGGGGCGAATGAGCAGTTCTTC

V: TRBV28
J: TRBJ2-5
D: TRBD1
size: -
CDR3: CASRPGQGYQETQYF
DNA: TGTGCCAGCAGGCCGGGACAGGGTTATCAAGAGACCCAGTACTTC

V: TRBV20-1
J: TRBJ2-7
D: -
size: -
CDR3: CSARGREYEQYF
DNA: TGCAGTGCTAGAGGCAGGGAGTACGAGCAGTACTTC

V: TRBV10-3
J: TRBJ2-1
D: -
size: few
CDR3: CAISESTEQFF
DNA: TGTGCCATCAGTGAGAGTACTGAGCAGTTCTTC

V: TRBV9
J: TRBJ2-1
D: TRBD2
size: -
CDR3: CASSVGSGGASEQFF
DNA: TGTGCCAGCAGCGTAGGTAGCGGGGGGGCTAGTGAGCAGTTCTTC

V: TRBV7-2
J: TRBJ2-1
D: -
size: -
CDR3: CASSFAGPPNNEQFF
DNA: TGTGCCAGCAGCTTCGCCGGACCCCCAAACAATGAGCAGTTCTTC

V: TRBV4-1
J: TRBJ2-7
D: -
size: -
CDR3: CASSLTPDGIYEQYF
DNA: TGCGCCAGCAGCCTCACACCCGACGGAATCTACGAGCAGTACTTC

V: TRBV9
J: TRBJ2-6
D: -
size: -
CDR3: CASGGSSGANVLTF
DNA: TGTGCCAGCGGGGGGAGCTCTGGGGCCAACGTCCTGACTTTC

V: TRBV7-2
J: TRBJ1-4
D: -
size: many
CDR3: CASSFRGGTTNEKLFF
DNA: TGTGCCAGCAGCTTCCGGGGAGGAACAACTAATGAAAAACTGTTTTTT

V: TRBV4-2
J: TRBJ2-5
D: -
size: -
CDR3: CASSQEEDGGRETQYF
DNA: TGTGCCAGCAGCCAAGAAGAAGACGGCGGGCGAGAGACCCAGTACTTC

V: TRBV20-1
J: TRBJ2-7
D: -
size: -
CDR3: CSASLARGSYEQYF
DNA: TGCAGTGCTAGTTTAGCCAGAGGGTCCTACGAGCAGTACTTC

V: TRBV3-1
J: TRBJ1-2
D: -
size: few
CDR3: CASQGTHYGYTF
DNA: TGTGCCAGTCAGGGAACCCACTATGGCTACACCTTC